This T cell receptor (beta chain) was retrieved from a study of blood T cells in healthy people across ages. Per germline, CDR1 SGHAT and CDR2 FQNNGV. V lost 5 bases and J lost 1, with 14 bases in between. This CDR3 is 15 amino acids long. The total RNA that was extracted per sample amounted to at least 6 micrograms. Broader study findings: Per million T cells, TCR beta diversity dropped about linearly as age rose. Diversity was estimated from one million T cells, and these estimates were considered underestimates. Naive and antigen-experienced cells could not be conclusively compared, given unsorted PBMCs.

Then a second PCR, running roughly 7 to 11 cycles, was carried out with a sample-barcoded 5' primer and a J-beta primer mix. TCRdb reanalysed the 5' RACE reads using MiXCR and keeps one entry per CDR3 protein. The sample has some 860,000 distinct CDR3 sequences; more than 50% are singletons. Note on this clonotype: Its cognate antigen is unknown.

J is TRBJ2-5 and V is TRBV11-2; D may be TRBD2 (5 bases). Sequenced: blood. The source is a man in his forties in good health. The CDR3 is CASSAQLVAQETQYF. The CDR3 DNA reads TGTGCCAGCAGCGCTCAACTAGTGGCCCAAGAGACCCAGTACTTC.